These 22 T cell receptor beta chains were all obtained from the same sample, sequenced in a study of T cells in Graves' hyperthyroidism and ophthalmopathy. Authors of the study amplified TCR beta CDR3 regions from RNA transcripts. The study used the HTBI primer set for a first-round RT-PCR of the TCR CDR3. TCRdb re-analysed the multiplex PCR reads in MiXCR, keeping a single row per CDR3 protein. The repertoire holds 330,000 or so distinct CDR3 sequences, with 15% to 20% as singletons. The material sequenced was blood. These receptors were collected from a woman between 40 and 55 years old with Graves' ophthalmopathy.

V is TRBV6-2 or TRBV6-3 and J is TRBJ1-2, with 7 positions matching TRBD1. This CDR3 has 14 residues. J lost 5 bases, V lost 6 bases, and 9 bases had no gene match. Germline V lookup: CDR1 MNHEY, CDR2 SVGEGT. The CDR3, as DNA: TGTGCCAGCAGCGTATCAGGACAGGCGTATGGCTACACCTTC. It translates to CASSVSGQAYGYTF.

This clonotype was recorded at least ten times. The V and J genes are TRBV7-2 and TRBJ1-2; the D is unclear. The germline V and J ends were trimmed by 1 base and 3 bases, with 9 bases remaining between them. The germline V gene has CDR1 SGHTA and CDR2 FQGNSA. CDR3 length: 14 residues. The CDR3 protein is CASSLGTVDYGYTF. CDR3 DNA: TGTGCCAGCAGCTTAGGGACGGTCGACTATGGCTACACCTTC.

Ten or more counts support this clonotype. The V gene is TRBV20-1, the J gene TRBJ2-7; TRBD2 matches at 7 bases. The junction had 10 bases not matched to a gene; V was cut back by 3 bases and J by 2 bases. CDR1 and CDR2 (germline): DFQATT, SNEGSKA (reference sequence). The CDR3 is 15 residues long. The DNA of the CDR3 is TGCAGTGCTAGTACTAGCGTGTTGGGAACCTACGAGCAGTACTTC. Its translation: CSASTSVLGTYEQYF.

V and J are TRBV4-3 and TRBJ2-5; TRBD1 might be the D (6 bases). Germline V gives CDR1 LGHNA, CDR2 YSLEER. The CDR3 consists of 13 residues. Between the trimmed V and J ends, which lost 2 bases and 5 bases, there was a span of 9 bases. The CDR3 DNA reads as TGCGCCAGCAGCCAAACAGGGTCGGAGACCCAGTACTTC. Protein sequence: CASSQTGSETQYF.

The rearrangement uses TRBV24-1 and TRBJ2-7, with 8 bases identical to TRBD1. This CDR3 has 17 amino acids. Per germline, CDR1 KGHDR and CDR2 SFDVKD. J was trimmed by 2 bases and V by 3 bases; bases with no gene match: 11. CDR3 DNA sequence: TGTGCCACCAGTGATGCCGGGACAGGCCGGCCCACCTACGAGCAGTACTTC. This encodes CATSDAGTGRPTYEQYF.

Here the CDR3 reads CSARVGSLIETQYF. CDR3 coding DNA: TGCAGTGCTAGAGTCGGGAGTTTGATAGAGACCCAGTACTTC. The chain links TRBV20-1 to TRBJ2-5; D is perhaps TRBD2 (6 bases). The germline CDR1 and CDR2 sequences are DFQATT and SNEGSKA (reference sequence). The V end lost 1 base, the J end lost 4 bases, and 13 bases lay between the germline ends. The CDR3 contains 14 residues.

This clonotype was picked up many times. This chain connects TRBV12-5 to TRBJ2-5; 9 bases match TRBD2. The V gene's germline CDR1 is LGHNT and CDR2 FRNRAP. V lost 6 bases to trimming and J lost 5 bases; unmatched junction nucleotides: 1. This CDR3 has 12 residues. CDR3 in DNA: TGTGCTAGTGGCCTAGCGGGGGAGACCCAGTACTTC. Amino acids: CASGLAGETQYF.

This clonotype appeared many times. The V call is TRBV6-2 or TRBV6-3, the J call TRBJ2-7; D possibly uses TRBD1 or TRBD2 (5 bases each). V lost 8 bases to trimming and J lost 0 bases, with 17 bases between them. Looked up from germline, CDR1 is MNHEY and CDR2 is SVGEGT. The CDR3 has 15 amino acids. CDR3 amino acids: CASRGVARSSYEQYF. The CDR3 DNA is TGTGCCAGCCGGGGCGTGGCGAGATCCTCCTACGAGCAGTACTTC.

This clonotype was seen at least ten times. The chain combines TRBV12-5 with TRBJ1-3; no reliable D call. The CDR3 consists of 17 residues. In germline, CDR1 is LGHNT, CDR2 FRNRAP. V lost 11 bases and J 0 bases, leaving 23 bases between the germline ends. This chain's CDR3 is CAQIPGPFSFSGNTIYF. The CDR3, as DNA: TGTGCTCAGATTCCGGGCCCCTTTTCTTTCTCTGGAAACACCATATATTTT.

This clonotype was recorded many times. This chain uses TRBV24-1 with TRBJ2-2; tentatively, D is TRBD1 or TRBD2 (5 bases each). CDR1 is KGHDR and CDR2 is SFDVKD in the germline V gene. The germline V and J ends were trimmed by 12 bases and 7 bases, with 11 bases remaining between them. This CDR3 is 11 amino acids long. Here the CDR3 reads CAAGDLGELFF. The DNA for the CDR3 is TGTGCCGCTGGGGACCTCGGGGAGCTGTTTTTT.

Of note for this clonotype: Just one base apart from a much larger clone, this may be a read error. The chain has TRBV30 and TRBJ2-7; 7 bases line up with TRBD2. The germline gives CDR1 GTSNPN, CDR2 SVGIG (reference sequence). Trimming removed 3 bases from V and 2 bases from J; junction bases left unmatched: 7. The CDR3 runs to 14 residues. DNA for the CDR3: TGTGCCTGGAGCGGGGCGGGAGCGGCCTACGAGCAGTACTTC. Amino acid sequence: CAWSGAGAAYEQYF.

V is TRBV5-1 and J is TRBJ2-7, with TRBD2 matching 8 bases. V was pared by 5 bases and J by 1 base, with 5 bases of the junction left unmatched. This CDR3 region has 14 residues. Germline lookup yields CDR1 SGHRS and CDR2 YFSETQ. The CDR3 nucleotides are TGCGCCAGCAGAAAAGCGGGAGTGTCCTACGAGCAGTACTTC. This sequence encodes CASRKAGVSYEQYF.

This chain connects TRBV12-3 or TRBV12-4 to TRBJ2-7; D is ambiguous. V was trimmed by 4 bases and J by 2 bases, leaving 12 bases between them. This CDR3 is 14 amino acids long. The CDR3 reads CASSSSWRPYEQYF. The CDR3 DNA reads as TGTGCCAGCAGTTCCAGTTGGCGGCCCTACGAGCAGTACTTC.

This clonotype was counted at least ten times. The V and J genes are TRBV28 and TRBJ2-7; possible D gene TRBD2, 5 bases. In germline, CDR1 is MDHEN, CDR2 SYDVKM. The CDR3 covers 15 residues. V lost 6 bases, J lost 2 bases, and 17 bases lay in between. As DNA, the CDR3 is TGTGCCAGCAGCCACAACCGCGGGTCCGCCTACGAGCAGTACTTC. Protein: CASSHNRGSAYEQYF.

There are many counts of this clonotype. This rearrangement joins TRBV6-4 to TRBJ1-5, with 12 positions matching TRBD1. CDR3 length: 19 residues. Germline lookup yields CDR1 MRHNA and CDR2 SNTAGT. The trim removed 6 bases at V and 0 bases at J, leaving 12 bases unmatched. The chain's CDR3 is CASRDPGTGGLYSNQPQHF. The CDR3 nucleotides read TGTGCCAGCAGAGACCCCGGGACAGGGGGCTTATATAGCAATCAGCCCCAGCATTTT.

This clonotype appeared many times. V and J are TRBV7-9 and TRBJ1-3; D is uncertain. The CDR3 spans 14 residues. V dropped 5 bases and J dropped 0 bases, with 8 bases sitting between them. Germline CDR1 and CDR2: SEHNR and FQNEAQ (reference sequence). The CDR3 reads CASSRTSSGNTIYF. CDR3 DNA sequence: TGTGCCAGCAGCCGGACGAGCTCTGGAAACACCATATATTTT.

This CDR3 is CASTAQGLAGANVLTF. CDR3 coding DNA: TGTGCCAGCACCGCACAGGGTTTAGCCGGGGCCAACGTCCTGACTTTC. The chain links TRBV6-1 to TRBJ2-6; tentatively, D is TRBD1 (6 bases). Germline CDR1 reads MNHNS; CDR2 reads SASEGT. This CDR3 has 16 amino acids. V lost 7 bases and J lost 4, with 17 bases in between.

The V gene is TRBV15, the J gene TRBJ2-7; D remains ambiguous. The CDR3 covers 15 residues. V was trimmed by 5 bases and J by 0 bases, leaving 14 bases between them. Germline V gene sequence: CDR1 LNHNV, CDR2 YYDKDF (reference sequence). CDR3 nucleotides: TGTGCCACCAGCCAAGAAGCCGCAAGCTCCTACGAGCAGTACTTC. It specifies CATSQEAASSYEQYF.

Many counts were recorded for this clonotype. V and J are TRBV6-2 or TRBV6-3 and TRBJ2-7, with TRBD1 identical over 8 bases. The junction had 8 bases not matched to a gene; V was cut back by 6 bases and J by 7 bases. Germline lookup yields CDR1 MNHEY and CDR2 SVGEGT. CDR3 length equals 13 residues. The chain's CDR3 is CASRLTGEGEQYF. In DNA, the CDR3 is TGTGCCAGCAGACTGACAGGGGAAGGGGAGCAGTACTTC.

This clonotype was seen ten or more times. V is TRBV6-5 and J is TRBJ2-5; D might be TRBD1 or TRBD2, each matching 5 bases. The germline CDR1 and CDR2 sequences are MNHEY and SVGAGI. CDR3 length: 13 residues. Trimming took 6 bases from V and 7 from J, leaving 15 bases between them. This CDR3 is CASRPMGEGTQYF. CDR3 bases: TGTGCCAGCAGACCTATGGGGGAAGGGACCCAGTACTTC.

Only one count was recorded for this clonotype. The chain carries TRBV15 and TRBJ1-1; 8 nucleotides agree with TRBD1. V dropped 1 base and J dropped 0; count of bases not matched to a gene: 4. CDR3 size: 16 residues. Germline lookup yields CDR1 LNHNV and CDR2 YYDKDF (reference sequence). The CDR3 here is CATSRGQGLMNTEAFF. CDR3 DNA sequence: TGTGCCACCAGCAGAGGACAGGGGCTTATGAACACTGAAGCTTTCTTT. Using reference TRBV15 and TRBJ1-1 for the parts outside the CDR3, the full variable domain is DAMVIQNPRYQVTQFGKPVTLSCSQTLNHNVMYWYQQKSSQAPKLLFHYYDKDFNNEADTPDNFQSRRPNTSFCFLDIRSPGLGDTAMYLCATSRGQGLMNTEAFFGQGTRLTVV.

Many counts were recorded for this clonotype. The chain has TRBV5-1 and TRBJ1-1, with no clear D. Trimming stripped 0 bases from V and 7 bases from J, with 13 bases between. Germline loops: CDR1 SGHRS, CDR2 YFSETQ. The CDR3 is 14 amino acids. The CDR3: CASSLDGRTGEAFF. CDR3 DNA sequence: TGCGCCAGCAGCTTGGACGGCAGGACGGGTGAAGCTTTCTTT.